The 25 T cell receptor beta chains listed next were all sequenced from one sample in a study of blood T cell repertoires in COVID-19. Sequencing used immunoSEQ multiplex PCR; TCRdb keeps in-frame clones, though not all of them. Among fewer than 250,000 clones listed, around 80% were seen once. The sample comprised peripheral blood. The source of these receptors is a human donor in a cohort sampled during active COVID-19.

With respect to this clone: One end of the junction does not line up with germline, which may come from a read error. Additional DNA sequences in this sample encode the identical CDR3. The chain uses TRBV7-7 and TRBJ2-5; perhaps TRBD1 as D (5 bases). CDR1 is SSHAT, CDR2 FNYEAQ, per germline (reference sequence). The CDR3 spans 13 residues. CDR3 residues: CASSLGQGETQYF. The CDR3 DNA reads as TGTGCTAGCAGCTTAGGCCAGGGAGAGACCCAGTACTTC.

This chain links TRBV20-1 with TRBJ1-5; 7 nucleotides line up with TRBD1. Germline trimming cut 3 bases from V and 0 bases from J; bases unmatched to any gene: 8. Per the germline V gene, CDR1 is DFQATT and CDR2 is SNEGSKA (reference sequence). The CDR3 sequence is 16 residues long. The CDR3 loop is CSASLETGLSNQPQHF. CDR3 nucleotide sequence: TGCAGTGCTAGTTTGGAGACAGGGCTTAGCAATCAGCCCCAGCATTTT.

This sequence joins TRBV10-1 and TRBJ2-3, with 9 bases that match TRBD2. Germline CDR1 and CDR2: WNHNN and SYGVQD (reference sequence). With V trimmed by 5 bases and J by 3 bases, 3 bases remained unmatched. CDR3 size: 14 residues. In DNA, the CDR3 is TGCGCCAGCAGTAAGCGGGGGGAAACAGATACGCAGTATTTT. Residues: CASSKRGETDTQYF.

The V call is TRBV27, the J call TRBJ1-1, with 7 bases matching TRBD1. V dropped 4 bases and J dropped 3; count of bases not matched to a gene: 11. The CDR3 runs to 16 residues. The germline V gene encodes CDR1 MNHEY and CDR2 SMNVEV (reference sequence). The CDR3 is CASSSKTGLGYTEAFF. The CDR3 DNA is TGTGCCAGCAGTTCGAAGACAGGGCTCGGTTACACTGAAGCTTTCTTT.

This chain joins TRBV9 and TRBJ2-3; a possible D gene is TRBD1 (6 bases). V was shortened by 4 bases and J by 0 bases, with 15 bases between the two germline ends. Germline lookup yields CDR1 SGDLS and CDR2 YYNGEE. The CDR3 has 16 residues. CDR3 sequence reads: CASSLTGQTSTDTQYF. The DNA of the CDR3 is TGTGCCAGCAGCCTAACAGGACAGACCAGCACAGATACGCAGTATTTT.

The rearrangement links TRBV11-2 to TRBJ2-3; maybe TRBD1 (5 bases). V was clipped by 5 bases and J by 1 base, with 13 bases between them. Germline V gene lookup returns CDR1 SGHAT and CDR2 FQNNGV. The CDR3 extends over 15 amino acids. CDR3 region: CASSEGATGTDTQYF. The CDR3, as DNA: TGTGCCAGCAGCGAAGGGGCTACAGGCACAGATACGCAGTATTTT.

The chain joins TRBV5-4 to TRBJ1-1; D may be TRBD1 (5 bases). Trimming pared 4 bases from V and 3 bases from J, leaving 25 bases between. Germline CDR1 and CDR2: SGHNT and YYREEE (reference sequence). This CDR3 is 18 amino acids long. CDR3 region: CASSPGGVWGGHDTEAFF. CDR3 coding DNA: TGTGCCAGCAGCCCCGGTGGGGTTTGGGGCGGACACGACACTGAAGCTTTCTTT.

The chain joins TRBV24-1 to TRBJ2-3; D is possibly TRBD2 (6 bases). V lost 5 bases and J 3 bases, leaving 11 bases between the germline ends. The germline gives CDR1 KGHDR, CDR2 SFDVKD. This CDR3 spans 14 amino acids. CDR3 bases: TGTGCCACCAGTGGGCGGGGTTGGACAGATACGCAGTATTTT. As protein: CATSGRGWTDTQYF.

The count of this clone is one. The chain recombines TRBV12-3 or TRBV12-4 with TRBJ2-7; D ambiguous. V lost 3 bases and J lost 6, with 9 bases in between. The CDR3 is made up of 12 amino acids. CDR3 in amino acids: CASSFYGTEQYF. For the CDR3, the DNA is TGTGCCAGCAGTTTTTACGGTACCGAGCAGTACTTC.

The CDR3 coding sequence is TGCAGTGCTAGTCCTGGGAGGAGCAATCAGCCCCAGCATTTT. Protein product: CSASPGRSNQPQHF. The V call is TRBV20-1, the J call TRBJ1-5; no clear D. Trimming stripped 3 bases from V and 1 base from J, with 10 bases between. The CDR3 extends over 14 amino acids. The V gene's germline CDR1 is DFQATT and CDR2 SNEGSKA (reference sequence).

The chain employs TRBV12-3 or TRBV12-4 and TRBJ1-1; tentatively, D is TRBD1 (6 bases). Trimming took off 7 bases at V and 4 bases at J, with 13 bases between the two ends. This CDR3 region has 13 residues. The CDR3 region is CASITIGGTEAFF. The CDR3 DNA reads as TGTGCCAGCATCACGATAGGGGGCACTGAAGCTTTCTTT.

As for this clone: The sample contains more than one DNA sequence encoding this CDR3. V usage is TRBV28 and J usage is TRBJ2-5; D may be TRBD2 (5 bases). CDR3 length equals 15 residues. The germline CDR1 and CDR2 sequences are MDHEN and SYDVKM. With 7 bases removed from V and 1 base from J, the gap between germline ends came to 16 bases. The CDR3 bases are TGTGCCAGCAAAGATATCCAAGGGAGCCAAGAGACCCAGTACTTC. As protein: CASKDIQGSQETQYF.

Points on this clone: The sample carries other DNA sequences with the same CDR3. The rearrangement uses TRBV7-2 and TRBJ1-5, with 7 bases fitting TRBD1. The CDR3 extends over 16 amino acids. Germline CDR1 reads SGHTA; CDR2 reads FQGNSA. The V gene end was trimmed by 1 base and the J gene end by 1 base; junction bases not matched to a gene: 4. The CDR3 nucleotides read TGTGCCAGCAGCTTAGATGCAGGGGGAAGCAATCAGCCCCAGCATTTT. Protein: CASSLDAGGSNQPQHF.

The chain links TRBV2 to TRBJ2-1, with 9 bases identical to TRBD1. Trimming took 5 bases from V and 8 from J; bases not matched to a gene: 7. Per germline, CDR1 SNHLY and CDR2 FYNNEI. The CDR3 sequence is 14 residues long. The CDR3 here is CASSRQGGGDEQFF. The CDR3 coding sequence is TGTGCCAGCAGTCGACAGGGGGGCGGAGATGAGCAGTTCTTC.

The CDR3 DNA sequence: TGTGCCAGCAGTTTAGGTGACAGTCGCCGGGAGACCCAGTACTTC. The encoded protein is CASSLGDSRRETQYF. The V and J genes are TRBV6-5 and TRBJ2-5; D perhaps matches TRBD1 (5 bases). The germline gives CDR1 MNHEY, CDR2 SVGAGI. V was cut by 4 bases and J by 5 bases, with 17 bases left in between. CDR3 length equals 15 residues.

The CDR3 bases are TGCGCCAGCAGCTTGGCCGGGGTAGCTGGGGCCAACGTCCTGACTTTC. Encoded protein: CASSLAGVAGANVLTF. The genes are TRBV5-1 and TRBJ2-6; D possibly corresponds to TRBD2 (5 bases). From germline, CDR1 is SGHRS and CDR2 YFSETQ. This CDR3 has 16 amino acids. Trimming removed 0 bases at V and 2 bases at J, with 9 bases between.

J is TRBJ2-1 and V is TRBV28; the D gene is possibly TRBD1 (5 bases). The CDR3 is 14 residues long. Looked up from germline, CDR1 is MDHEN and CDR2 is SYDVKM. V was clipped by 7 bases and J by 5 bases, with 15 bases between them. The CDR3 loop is CASTGQDIDNEQFF. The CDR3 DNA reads TGTGCCAGCACCGGGCAGGACATAGACAATGAGCAGTTCTTC.

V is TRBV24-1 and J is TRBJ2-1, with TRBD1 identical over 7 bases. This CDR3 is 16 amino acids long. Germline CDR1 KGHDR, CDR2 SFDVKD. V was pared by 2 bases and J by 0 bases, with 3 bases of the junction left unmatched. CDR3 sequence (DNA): TGTGCCACCAGTGATTCCACAGGGGCCTCCTACAATGAGCAGTTCTTC. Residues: CATSDSTGASYNEQFF.

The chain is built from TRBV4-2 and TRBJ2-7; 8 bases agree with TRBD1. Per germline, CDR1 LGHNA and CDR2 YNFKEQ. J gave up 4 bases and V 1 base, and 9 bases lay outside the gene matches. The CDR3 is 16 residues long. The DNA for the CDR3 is TGTGCCAGCAGCCAAGCTAGGACAGGGACTTTTTACGAGCAGTACTTC. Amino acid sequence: CASSQARTGTFYEQYF.

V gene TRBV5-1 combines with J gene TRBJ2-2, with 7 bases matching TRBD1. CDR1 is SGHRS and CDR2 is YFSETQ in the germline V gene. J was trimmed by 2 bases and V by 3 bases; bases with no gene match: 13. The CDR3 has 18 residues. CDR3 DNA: TGCGCCAGCAGCTCAGAATCCCCCGGGACAGATAACACCGGGGAGCTGTTTTTT. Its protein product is CASSSESPGTDNTGELFF.

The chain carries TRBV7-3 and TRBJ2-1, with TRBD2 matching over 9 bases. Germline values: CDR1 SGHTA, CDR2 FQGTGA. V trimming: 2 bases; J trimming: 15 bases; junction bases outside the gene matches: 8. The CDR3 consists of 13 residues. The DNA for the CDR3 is TGTGCCAGCAGCTTAGATCGGCGGGGGGGCCCGTTCTTC. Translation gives CASSLDRRGGPFF. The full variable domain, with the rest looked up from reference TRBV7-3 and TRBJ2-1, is GAGVSQTPSNKVTEKGKYVELRCDPISGHTALYWYRQSLGQGPEFLIYFQGTGAADDSGLPNDRFFAVRPEGSVSTLKIQRTERGDSAVYLCASSLDRRGGPFFGPGTRLTVL.

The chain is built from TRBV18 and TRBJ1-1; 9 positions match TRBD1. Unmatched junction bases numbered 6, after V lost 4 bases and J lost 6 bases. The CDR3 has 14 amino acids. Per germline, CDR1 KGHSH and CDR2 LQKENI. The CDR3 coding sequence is TGTGCCAGCTCACTTCGGGACAGGGCTGCTGAAGCTTTCTTT. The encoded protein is CASSLRDRAAEAFF.

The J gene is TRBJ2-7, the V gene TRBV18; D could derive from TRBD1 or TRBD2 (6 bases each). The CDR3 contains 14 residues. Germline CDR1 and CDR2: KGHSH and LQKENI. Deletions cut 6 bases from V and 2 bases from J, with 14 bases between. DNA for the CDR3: TGTGCCAGCTCGCCAGGGGCGGGAACCTACGAGCAGTACTTC. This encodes CASSPGAGTYEQYF.

CDR3 region: CASSQGTSRRMTDTQYF. The DNA of the CDR3 is TGTGCCAGCAGCCAAGGGACTAGCCGGCGTATGACAGATACGCAGTATTTT. The J gene is TRBJ2-3, the V gene TRBV14, with 8 bases fitting TRBD2. V dropped 1 base and J dropped 3; count of bases not matched to a gene: 9. There are 17 residues in the CDR3. The germline CDR1 and CDR2 sequences are SGHDN and FVKESK.

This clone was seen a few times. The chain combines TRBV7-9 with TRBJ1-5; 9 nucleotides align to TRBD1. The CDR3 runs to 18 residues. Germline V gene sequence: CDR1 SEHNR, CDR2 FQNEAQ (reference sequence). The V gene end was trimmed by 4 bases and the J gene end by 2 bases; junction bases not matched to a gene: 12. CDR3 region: CASSSFGTGRLRNQPQHF. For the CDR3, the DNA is TGTGCCAGCAGCTCATTTGGGACAGGGCGGCTACGCAATCAGCCCCAGCATTTT.